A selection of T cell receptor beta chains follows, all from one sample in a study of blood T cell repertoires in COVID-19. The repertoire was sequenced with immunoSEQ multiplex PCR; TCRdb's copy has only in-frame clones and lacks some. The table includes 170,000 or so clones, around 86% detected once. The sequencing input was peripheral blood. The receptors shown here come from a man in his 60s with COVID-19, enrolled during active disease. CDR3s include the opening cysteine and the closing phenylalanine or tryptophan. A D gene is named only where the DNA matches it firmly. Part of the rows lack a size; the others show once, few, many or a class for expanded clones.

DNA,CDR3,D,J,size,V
TGTGCCAGCAGTTACTCGGGACAGAAGACCTACGAGCAGTACTTC,CASSYSGQKTYEQYF,TRBD1,TRBJ2-7,once,TRBV6-6
TGTGCCAGCTCACACGTCTTGCAGGACACAGATACGCAGTATTTT,CASSHVLQDTDTQYF,.,TRBJ2-3,once,TRBV18
TGTGCCAGCAGTCGGGACTTCTATGAGCAGTTCTTC,CASSRDFYEQFF,.,TRBJ2-1,.,TRBV6-5
TGTGCCAGCAGCTCCAAAGCGGGACTCTCTCCCGCTTTCTTT,CASSSKAGLSPAFF,.,TRBJ1-1,.,TRBV7-3
TGTGCCAGCAGCTTGGGAGGTTCCGGGGGAGAGACCCAGTACTTC,CASSLGGSGGETQYF,.,TRBJ2-5,few,TRBV11-3
TGTGCCAGCAGCTGGGGACAGGGGGCAAGCGAGCAGTACTTC,CASSWGQGASEQYF,TRBD1,TRBJ2-7,.,TRBV5-6
TGCGCCAGCAGCCAAGAGGGGCAGGCGGGCAATCAGCCCCAGCATTTT,CASSQEGQAGNQPQHF,.,TRBJ1-5,once,TRBV4-1
TGTGCCAGCTCACCACCTATACGGGAAAAACTGTTTTTT,CASSPPIREKLFF,.,TRBJ1-4,.,TRBV18
TGTGCCAGCAGCCTCCGCACAGATACGCAGTATTTT,CASSLRTDTQYF,.,TRBJ2-3,.,TRBV7-3
TGTGCCAGCAGCTTAGTAAGACAGGGGAATTCACCCCTCCACTTT,CASSLVRQGNSPLHF,TRBD1,TRBJ1-6,.,TRBV7-2
TGTGCCAGCTCACCACGAGGGACAGGCGACTCCTACGAGCAGTACTTC,CASSPRGTGDSYEQYF,TRBD1,TRBJ2-7,once,TRBV18
TGTGCCAGCAGCCAAGTCGGACTAGCGGGGGAGATGACCCAGTACTTC,CASSQVGLAGEMTQYF,TRBD2,TRBJ2-5,.,TRBV4-2
TGTGCCAGCAGCTTAGGCCCCCCGGGACAGCTTAATGAAAAACTGTTTTTT,CASSLGPPGQLNEKLFF,TRBD1,TRBJ1-4,.,TRBV7-2
TGTGCCAGCACCGGGGGGCTCACAGATACGCAGTATTTT,CASTGGLTDTQYF,.,TRBJ2-3,.,TRBV12-3/TRBV12-4
TGCGCCAGCAGACCCTTTTACAGCTCCTACGAGCAGTACTTC,CASRPFYSSYEQYF,.,TRBJ2-7,.,TRBV5-1
TGTGCCAGCACTGGAGTGGTCGCCTCTGGAAACACCATATATTTT,CASTGVVASGNTIYF,.,TRBJ1-3,.,TRBV7-2
TGTGCCAGCAGTTTACATCAGGATGCGCTTAACTATGGCTACACCTTC,CASSLHQDALNYGYTF,.,TRBJ1-2,.,TRBV27
TGTGCCAGCAGTATCCCGGGACAGGGGGCATCCAATTCACCCCTCCACTTT,CASSIPGQGASNSPLHF,TRBD1,TRBJ1-6,.,TRBV6-2/TRBV6-3
TGTGCCAGCAGCTCAAACGATGCGGATACGCAGTATTTT,CASSSNDADTQYF,.,TRBJ2-3,.,TRBV9
TGTGCCAGCAGTTACGGGAACAGCCCTAGGTTAGGGGAGCAGTTCTTC,CASSYGNSPRLGEQFF,.,TRBJ2-1,.,TRBV28
TGTGCCAGCAGCGGGGGGGCCCTCCAAGAGACCCAGTACTTC,CASSGGALQETQYF,.,TRBJ2-5,.,TRBV7-2
TGCGCCAGCAGCCAAGCCCCACTTCAGGGGGATTATAGCAATCAGCCCCAGCATTTT,CASSQAPLQGDYSNQPQHF,TRBD1,TRBJ1-5,.,TRBV4-3
TGTGCCAGCAGCTTCCTAGCGGGGGCCTACAATGAGCAGTTCTTC,CASSFLAGAYNEQFF,TRBD2,TRBJ2-1,.,TRBV7-9
TGTGCCAGCAGCACAGGGGGGTCCCCAGAGACCCAGTACTTC,CASSTGGSPETQYF,TRBD1,TRBJ2-5,.,TRBV5-5
TGTGCCAGCTCCCACGACAGGGATGCTGAAGCTTTCTTT,CASSHDRDAEAFF,TRBD1,TRBJ1-1,.,TRBV18
TGTGCCAGCAGCCAGACAGGGAATTCACCCCTCCACTTT,CASSQTGNSPLHF,TRBD1,TRBJ1-6,.,TRBV3-1/TRBV3-2
TGTGCCAGTACCTCTCGGGGTGAGGGCGTAAACTATGGCTACACCTTC,CASTSRGEGVNYGYTF,.,TRBJ1-2,.,TRBV19
TGTGCCAGTAGTACCGACAGCCGAGTGGTTGGAAACACCATATATTTT,CASSTDSRVVGNTIYF,.,TRBJ1-3,.,TRBV19
TGTGCCAGCGGGAACAGGGTTACTGAAGCTTTCTTT,CASGNRVTEAFF,.,TRBJ1-1,.,TRBV6-5
TGTGCCAGCAGTGAAATCTCTGAGGTCGGCTATGGCTACACCTTC,CASSEISEVGYGYTF,.,TRBJ1-2,once,TRBV25-1
TGTGCCAGCAGTTACGGACTTGGGTTAGGGTTGGAAGCTTTCTTT,CASSYGLGLGLEAFF,.,TRBJ1-1,.,TRBV6-5
TGTGCCAGCAGCTTAGGGACGGACAGCTATGGCTACACCTTC,CASSLGTDSYGYTF,.,TRBJ1-2,.,TRBV7-2
TGCGCCAGCAGCGCGGACTTTCTTGCTGGAGAGACCCAGTACTTC,CASSADFLAGETQYF,.,TRBJ2-5,.,TRBV5-1
TGTGCCAGCAGCCGCCCGGGGGGTCTGGGGTCAGATACGCAGTATTTT,CASSRPGGLGSDTQYF,TRBD2,TRBJ2-3,.,TRBV7-2
TGTGCCAGCAGTGAATTAGGGGCCCCATCGGGCACTGAAGCTTTCTTT,CASSELGAPSGTEAFF,.,TRBJ1-1,.,TRBV6-1
TGTGCCAGCATTCCGGGTTCTGGAGGAAACACCATATATTTT,CASIPGSGGNTIYF,.,TRBJ1-3,.,TRBV6-6
TGTGCCAGCTCACCAGGGACTCGGCCTCCAAGTGTTTTACCCGGACGCACCGGGGAGCTGTTTTTT,CASSPGTRPPSVLPGRTGELFF,.,TRBJ2-2,.,TRBV18
TGTGCCAGCAGCAACCGACAGGGGGCCAAGGAAAAACTGTTTTTT,CASSNRQGAKEKLFF,TRBD1,TRBJ1-4,once,TRBV7-9
TGTGCCAGCAGTTACTCGGTCAGGGAGGGAAAACTGTTTTTT,CASSYSVREGKLFF,.,TRBJ1-4,.,TRBV6-6
TGTGCCAGCAGCTTAACAACGGGGACCGGGGAGCTGTTTTTT,CASSLTTGTGELFF,.,TRBJ2-2,.,TRBV7-3
TGTGCCAGTAGTATAACTTCAGGGGTTAGCAATCAGCCCCAGCATTTT,CASSITSGVSNQPQHF,.,TRBJ1-5,.,TRBV19
TGTGCCAGCAGCGGTGGACAGGGGCTAGCTAACTATGGCTACACCTTC,CASSGGQGLANYGYTF,.,TRBJ1-2,.,TRBV21-1
TGTGCCAGTACGAGCGGGACAGGGGCTCACAATGAGCAGTTCTTC,CASTSGTGAHNEQFF,TRBD1,TRBJ2-1,.,TRBV19
TGTGCCAGCAGCCCTAGATGGGGAGGTGACACTGAAGCTTTCTTT,CASSPRWGGDTEAFF,.,TRBJ1-1,.,TRBV7-9
TGTGCCAGCAGCCAAGATCGGACAGGGGTTGGGAATGAGCAGTTCTTC,CASSQDRTGVGNEQFF,TRBD1,TRBJ2-1,.,TRBV3-1/TRBV3-2
TGTGCCAGCAGGGGACAGGCCCTTGTGGGCAATCAGCCCCAGCATTTT,CASRGQALVGNQPQHF,TRBD1,TRBJ1-5,few,TRBV2
TGCAGCGTTGGAGGGTACAATGAGCAGTTCTTC,CSVGGYNEQFF,.,TRBJ2-1,.,TRBV29-1
TGTGCCAGCAGCTTAGGAGGGACTAGCGGGGGGGCTTGGGAGACCCAGTACTTC,CASSLGGTSGGAWETQYF,TRBD2,TRBJ2-5,.,TRBV7-2
TGTGCCAGCAGCTCACAGGCCCGCTCCTACGAGCAGTACTTC,CASSSQARSYEQYF,.,TRBJ2-7,.,TRBV7-2
TGTGCCAGCAGCCAGGACAGGGGATCTCAAGAGACCCAGTACTTC,CASSQDRGSQETQYF,TRBD1,TRBJ2-5,.,TRBV7-2
TGTGCCAGCAGCGTTTTTCTCACCGGGGAGCTGTTTTTT,CASSVFLTGELFF,.,TRBJ2-2,once,TRBV9
TGTGCCAGCTCACTACAGAACACTGAAGCTTTCTTT,CASSLQNTEAFF,.,TRBJ1-1,.,TRBV18
TGTGCCAGCTCAGTAGCGGGGGGGCGGTCGTACGAGCAGTACTTC,CASSVAGGRSYEQYF,TRBD2,TRBJ2-7,.,TRBV18
TGTGCCAGCAGTTTAAGGTTTGGACAGGGGGAAAAACTGTTTTTT,CASSLRFGQGEKLFF,TRBD1,TRBJ1-4,once,TRBV28
TGTGCCAGCAGCTTGGGGACAGAACAAGAGACCCAGTACTTC,CASSLGTEQETQYF,.,TRBJ2-5,.,TRBV5-6
TGTGCCAGCAGTCAGTTACCGGGACACACCAAAGGGGCAGAGACCCAGTACTTC,CASSQLPGHTKGAETQYF,.,TRBJ2-5,.,TRBV25-1